This TCR beta chain was documented in a study of human T cells and chemical hapten exposure. Turning to the study itself: An approximately 2 cm by approximately 2 cm inner upper arm patch received 2% DPC for sensitization. Reading of the patch tests, which applied 0.01% DPC to the upper back, occurred at 6 days.

In the original workflow: Per-sample TCR counts ranged from about 20,000 to 750,000, median roughly 87,000. TCRdb reprocessed the RACE reads via MiXCR and lists one record per CDR3 protein. The V and J calls and clone size come from TCRdb's table, not from the authors' own analysis. The table shows almost 40,000 distinct CDR3 sequences, with 9.5% occurring only once. This clonotype was found a few times. Specified time point: patch test 3, about 24 weeks after DPC sensitization. Treatment of the sample: therapeutic diphenylcyclopropenone sensitization with weekly scalp DPC. It was unfractionated whole blood from which total RNA was extracted. The germline gives CDR1 KGHSH, CDR2 LQKENI. The V end was cut by 4 bases, the J end by 0 bases, with 12 bases between. This CDR3 has 15 residues.

The TCR comes from a man between 50 and 59 years old with alopecia areata. Some clones in this sample may be carry-over from other donors' samples. This sequence joins TRBV18 and TRBJ1-1; D is undetermined. The starting material was whole blood, obtained in connection with sensitization to the hapten diphenylcyclopropenone (DPC). The CDR3 reads CASSRREIMNTEAFF. The CDR3 DNA follows: TGTGCCAGCTCACGGAGGGAAATAATGAACACTGAAGCTTTCTTT.